Below, 21 T cell receptor beta chains from the same sample are listed, as sequenced in a study of T cell responses to AZD1222 COVID-19 vaccine. Clones were sequenced by immunoSEQ multiplex PCR, and TCRdb holds only the in-frame ones, with some missing. The table lists tens of thousands of clones, 90% of them singletons. Sequencing was performed on peripheral blood, taken 28 days after the second AZD1222 dose. These receptors were taken from an adult who received the AZD1222 COVID-19 vaccine.

The rearrangement uses TRBV2 and TRBJ2-2; 10 bases match TRBD2. The CDR3 has 15 residues. The V and J ends lost 7 bases and 4 bases, in that order; junction bases with no gene match: 6. The germline V gene encodes CDR1 SNHLY and CDR2 FYNNEI. For the CDR3, the DNA is TGTGCCAGCAAACTAGCGGGGAGAGGCACCGGGGAGCTGTTTTTT. Its protein product is CASKLAGRGTGELFF.

The CDR3 DNA reads TGTGCCAGCAGCTCCCGTTTGGAGGTTAACTATGGCTACACCTTC. Translation gives CASSSRLEVNYGYTF. The chain recombines TRBV11-2 with TRBJ1-2, with D uncertain. V lost 4 bases to trimming and J lost 1 base, with 13 bases between them. The CDR3 is 15 residues long. Germline loops: CDR1 SGHAT, CDR2 FQNNGV.

This chain links TRBV18 with TRBJ1-1, with D perhaps matching TRBD1 (5 bases). Trimming took 1 base from V and 3 from J, leaving 12 bases between them. This CDR3 has 15 residues. Germline values: CDR1 KGHSH, CDR2 LQKENI. The CDR3 protein is CASSPRAGPDTEAFF. The CDR3 nucleotides are TGTGCCAGCTCACCACGGGCAGGGCCCGACACTGAAGCTTTCTTT.

The chain couples TRBV12-3 or TRBV12-4 to TRBJ2-3; D gene ambiguous. The CDR3 has 12 residues. The ends were cut back, 4 bases at V and 2 bases at J, with 4 bases in the middle. In DNA, the CDR3 is TGTGCCAGCAGTTGGAACACAGATACGCAGTATTTT. It encodes CASSWNTDTQYF.

The chain recombines TRBV19 with TRBJ2-3, with TRBD2 matching over 10 bases. This CDR3 is built from 13 residues. V lost 4 bases to trimming and J lost 6 bases; unmatched junction nucleotides: 1. The V gene's germline CDR1 is LNHDA and CDR2 SQIVND (reference sequence). The DNA of the CDR3 is TGTGCCAGTAGTACACTAGCGGGGGATACGCAGTATTTT. Translation: CASSTLAGDTQYF.

CDR3 DNA sequence: TGTGCCAGCAGACCGGGACATAGGGTAGCAGATACGCAGTATTTT. Translation: CASRPGHRVADTQYF. V gene TRBV2 combines with J gene TRBJ2-3, with D perhaps TRBD1 (6 bases). The germline V and J ends were trimmed by 6 bases and 4 bases, with 17 bases remaining between them. The CDR3 is 15 residues long. Looked up from germline, CDR1 is SNHLY and CDR2 is FYNNEI. The variable domain in full, completed from reference TRBV2 and TRBJ2-3, reads EPEVTQTPSHQVTQMGQEVILRCVPISNHLYFYWYRQILGQKVEFLVSFYNNEISEKSEIFDDQFSVERPDGSNFTLKIRSTKLEDSAMYFCASRPGHRVADTQYFGPGTRLTVL.

The V gene is TRBV9, the J gene TRBJ1-2; D gene uncertain. The CDR3 sequence is 11 residues long. V was cut by 0 bases and J by 10 bases, with 7 bases left in between. Germline-derived CDR1 and CDR2 are SGDLS and YYNGEE. As DNA, the CDR3 is TGTGCCAGCAGCGTAGGTACCAACTACACCTTC. It is translated as CASSVGTNYTF.

This clone was found once. The chain is built from TRBV10-3 and TRBJ2-2; a possible D gene is TRBD1 (6 bases). This CDR3 is built from 15 residues. Germline CDR1 is ENHRY and CDR2 is SYGVKD. V lost 6 bases and J 1 base, leaving 12 bases between the germline ends. CDR3: CAIRPGQGNTGELFF. CDR3 sequence (DNA): TGTGCCATCAGACCGGGACAAGGGAACACCGGGGAGCTGTTTTTT.

The V and J genes are TRBV5-1 and TRBJ2-3, with 7 bases matching TRBD1. CDR1 and CDR2 from the germline V gene are SGHRS and YFSETQ. After removal of 5 bases from V and 7 bases from J, the junction contained 10 bases not matched to a gene. This CDR3 has 14 amino acids. The CDR3 reads CASSPDRAVYTQYF. The CDR3 DNA is TGCGCCAGCAGTCCCGACAGGGCGGTATATACGCAGTATTTT.

The chain has TRBV6-2 or TRBV6-3 and TRBJ2-5; D gene ambiguous. Germline values: CDR1 MNHEY, CDR2 SVGEGT. V shed 2 bases and J shed 1 base, with 8 bases lying between them. This CDR3 comprises 14 residues. The CDR3 DNA reads TGTGCCAGCAGTTACGGTGGGCGCCAAGAGACCCAGTACTTC. This gives the protein CASSYGGRQETQYF.

This clone was seen a single time. This chain links TRBV24-1 with TRBJ1-5, with 8 positions matching TRBD1. This CDR3 comprises 16 residues. Germline V CDR1 and CDR2: KGHDR, SFDVKD. The junction had 8 bases not matched to a gene; V was cut back by 4 bases and J by 4 bases. CDR3 in amino acids: CATSDTTTGGNQPQHF. The CDR3, as DNA: TGTGCCACCAGTGACACTACAACAGGGGGTAATCAGCCCCAGCATTTT.

This clone came up once. The chain carries TRBV21-1 and TRBJ2-7. TRBV21-1 is a documented pseudogene. This CDR3 is 14 amino acids long. CDR3: CASSAPGRTYEQYF. The DNA of the CDR3 is TGTGCCAGCAGCGCTCCGGGACGGACCTACGAGCAGTACTTC.

The V and J genes are TRBV7-3 and TRBJ2-3; 8 nucleotides align to TRBD2. V lost 5 bases, J lost 6 bases, and 7 bases stayed unmatched. The CDR3 totals 14 residues. Germline CDR1 reads SGHTA; CDR2 reads FQGTGA. In DNA form, the CDR3 reads TGTGCCAGCAGCCCGGGGGGGCAGACCGATACGCAGTATTTT. Its protein is CASSPGGQTDTQYF.

V and J are TRBV18 and TRBJ2-7, with a weak D call TRBD2 (5 bases). The germline V and J ends were trimmed by 3 bases and 0 bases, with 12 bases remaining between them. From germline, CDR1 is KGHSH and CDR2 LQKENI. The CDR3 consists of 15 residues. The CDR3 region is CASSPDRGLSYEQYF. The CDR3 DNA is TGTGCCAGCTCACCGGACCGGGGTCTCTCCTACGAGCAGTACTTC.

The chain has TRBV28 and TRBJ1-2, with 8 bases identical to TRBD1. The CDR3 is 15 amino acids. The germline V gene has CDR1 MDHEN and CDR2 SYDVKM. Trimming removed 5 bases from V and 2 bases from J; junction bases left unmatched: 7. Written as DNA, the CDR3 is TGTGCCAGCAGTAGCCAGGGGGCTCAAAACTATGGCTACACCTTC. Residues: CASSSQGAQNYGYTF.

V usage is TRBV28 and J usage is TRBJ1-4, with D tentatively TRBD1 (5 bases). The V and J ends lost 4 bases and 8 bases respectively, with 17 bases between them. Germline lookup yields CDR1 MDHEN and CDR2 SYDVKM. There are 15 residues in the CDR3. The DNA for the CDR3 is TGTGCCAGCAGTTCATCCGGGACCGGTGGGGAAAAACTGTTTTTT. It translates to CASSSSGTGGEKLFF.

This clone has only a few counts. J is TRBJ1-6 and V is TRBV6-5; D may be TRBD1 (5 bases). V lost 2 bases and J lost 10, with 12 bases in between. CDR1 MNHEY and CDR2 SVGAGI come from the germline V gene. CDR3 length: 14 residues. CDR3 residues: CASSYAGYRSPLHF. DNA of the CDR3: TGTGCCAGCAGTTACGCTGGGTACAGGTCACCCCTCCACTTT.

The chain carries TRBV7-8 and TRBJ1-2, with 8 nucleotides matching TRBD1. Germline V gene lookup returns CDR1 SGHVS and CDR2 FQNEAQ. V dropped 1 base and J dropped 5; count of bases not matched to a gene: 6. The CDR3 length is 15 residues. This CDR3 reads CASSLGSHRGYGYTF. The CDR3 nucleotides read TGTGCCAGCAGCTTAGGAAGCCACAGGGGGTATGGCTACACCTTC.

The chain couples TRBV2 to TRBJ1-3, with TRBD1 identical over 7 bases. Germline V gene data show CDR1 as SNHLY and CDR2 as FYNNEI. V shed 6 bases, J shed 4 bases, and the junction held 15 bases outside the gene matches. This CDR3 has 17 residues. CDR3 in amino acids: CASRPLTGRGLGNTIYF. The CDR3 region has the DNA TGTGCCAGCAGACCCTTGACAGGGAGAGGATTAGGAAACACCATATATTTT.

The chain has TRBV19 and TRBJ1-5; D remains ambiguous. The CDR3 has 13 amino acids. From germline, CDR1 is LNHDA and CDR2 SQIVND (reference sequence). Trimming left V 7 bases short and J 4 bases short, with 11 bases between. The CDR3 sequence: CASTVGFNQPQHF. The CDR3 bases are TGTGCCAGTACGGTGGGCTTTAATCAGCCCCAGCATTTT.

The rearrangement joins TRBV18 to TRBJ1-1; no clear D gene. CDR1 is KGHSH, CDR2 LQKENI, per germline. The V and J ends lost 1 base and 1 base respectively, with 10 bases between them. The CDR3 spans 15 residues. The CDR3 bases are TGTGCCAGCTCACCACGAGTGGTTCCGAACACTGAAGCTTTCTTT. This codes for CASSPRVVPNTEAFF.